This T cell receptor beta chain was identified in a study of T cells in Graves' hyperthyroidism and ophthalmopathy. Trimming stripped 6 bases from V and 8 bases from J, with 11 bases between. CDR1 SNHLY and CDR2 FYNNEI come from the germline V gene. The CDR3 runs 12 residues. The source material, RNA transcripts, was used to amplify TCR beta CDR3 regions. Initially, a first-round RT-PCR of the TCR CDR3 employed the HTBI primer set. TCRdb re-analysed the multiplex PCR reads in MiXCR, keeping a single row per CDR3 protein. This table has about 400,000 distinct CDR3 sequences, 15% appearing once. In this sample, this clonotype turned up a few times.

The chain has TRBV2 and TRBJ2-1; D unclear. This receptor was taken from a woman aged 25 to 39 with Graves' hyperthyroidism. The sequenced sample was blood. The CDR3 nucleotides read TGTGCCAGCAGCCTAGAAAGAGATGAGCAGTTCTTC. Protein product: CASSLERDEQFF. Filled out from reference TRBV2 and TRBJ2-1, the complete variable domain reads EPEVTQTPSHQVTQMGQEVILRCVPISNHLYFYWYRQILGQKVEFLVSFYNNEISEKSEIFDDQFSVERPDGSNFTLKIRSTKLEDSAMYFCASSLERDEQFFGPGTRLTVL.